A single sample gave rise to the 23 T cell receptor beta chains below, sequenced in a study of T cells in Graves' hyperthyroidism and ophthalmopathy. Template material for amplifying TCR beta CDR3 regions consisted of RNA transcripts. HTBI primers were employed in a first-round RT-PCR of the TCR CDR3. A single record per CDR3 protein comes from TCRdb applying MiXCR to the multiplex PCR reads. This table has roughly 530,000 distinct CDR3 sequences, roughly 18% appearing once. Material for sequencing was blood. The source of these receptors is a woman younger than 30 with Graves' ophthalmopathy.

This chain connects TRBV7-3 to TRBJ2-3; 8 bases map to TRBD1. Germline loops: CDR1 SGHTA, CDR2 FQGTGA. Trimming at V came to 4 bases and at J to 3 bases, leaving 6 bases not matched to a gene. The CDR3 consists of 15 residues. The CDR3 DNA reads TGTGCCAGCAGCTCGACAGGGGCTAGGACAGATACGCAGTATTTT. As protein: CASSSTGARTDTQYF.

This clonotype was observed a few times. V is TRBV4-2 and J is TRBJ2-7, with D unclear. Trimming shortened V by 0 bases and J by 2 bases, and 8 bases separated the two germline ends. The CDR3 totals 14 residues. Germline CDR1 and CDR2: LGHNA and YNFKEQ. CDR3 in DNA: TGTGCCAGCAGCCAAGATTACTCACCCTACGAGCAGTACTTC. Residues: CASSQDYSPYEQYF.

For this clonotype: Being one base from a much bigger clone, this may be a read error. This chain links TRBV12-3 or TRBV12-4 with TRBJ1-4; no clear D gene. Trimming stripped 8 bases from V and 0 bases from J, with 13 bases between. This CDR3 region has 15 residues. Here the CDR3 reads CASRPLAATNEKLFF. The DNA for the CDR3 is TGTGCCAGCCGTCCCCTAGCCGCAACTAATGAAAAACTGTTTTTT.

This clonotype was observed a handful of times. The chain recombines TRBV20-1 with TRBJ1-1, with D uncertain. Per germline, CDR1 DFQATT and CDR2 SNEGSKA (reference sequence). The CDR3 sequence is 11 residues long. The ends were cut back, 6 bases at V and 1 base at J, with 6 bases in the middle. CDR3 sequence (DNA): TGCAGTGCAGGTCCGAACACTGAAGCTTTCTTT. Its translation is CSAGPNTEAFF.

This clonotype was counted many times. The V gene is TRBV7-9, the J gene TRBJ2-7, with 9 nucleotides matching TRBD2. V lost 4 bases and J lost 3; bases outside the gene matches: 4. The CDR3 runs 14 residues. Germline V gene data show CDR1 as SEHNR and CDR2 as FQNEAQ (reference sequence). Here the CDR3 DNA reads TGTGCCAGCAGCTCGCGGGAGGGCTTCTACGAGCAGTACTTC. It specifies CASSSREGFYEQYF.

The CDR3 DNA reads as TGTGCCAGCAGCTTAAGAAGCGGGGGGCAGATCACAGATACGCAGTATTTT. This codes for CASSLRSGGQITDTQYF. The chain has TRBV5-4 and TRBJ2-3, with TRBD2 matching 9 bases. The CDR3 covers 17 residues. The germline V gene encodes CDR1 SGHNT and CDR2 YYREEE (reference sequence). Trimming removed 2 bases from V and 2 bases from J; junction bases left unmatched: 9.

The chain uses TRBV29-1 and TRBJ2-5, with no clear D. The CDR3 runs to 10 residues. The ends were cut back, 5 bases at V and 5 bases at J, with 6 bases in the middle. The germline V gene has CDR1 SQVTM and CDR2 ANQGSEA. CDR3 DNA sequence: TGCAGCGTTTTTGGGGAGACCCAGTACTTC. It specifies CSVFGETQYF.

This clonotype came up many times. This chain joins TRBV20-1 and TRBJ2-1; 9 bases line up with TRBD2. This CDR3 comprises 15 residues. Germline values: CDR1 DFQATT, CDR2 SNEGSKA (reference sequence). V dropped 0 bases and J dropped 7; count of bases not matched to a gene: 7. The CDR3 reads CSARDLAGGLNEQFF. As DNA, the CDR3 is TGCAGTGCTAGAGATCTCGCGGGGGGGCTTAATGAGCAGTTCTTC.

CDR3 sequence: CASSPASSGRVGEQFF. The CDR3 DNA reads TGTGCCAGCAGTCCTGCCTCTAGCGGGAGGGTTGGTGAGCAGTTCTTC. The chain uses TRBV28 and TRBJ2-1; TRBD2 aligns across 12 bases. The length of the CDR3 is 16 residues. Germline CDR1 and CDR2: MDHEN and SYDVKM. Trimming at V came to 5 bases and at J to 9 bases, leaving 11 bases not matched to a gene.

This clonotype was found a few times. The rearrangement links TRBV7-2 to TRBJ1-4; D might be TRBD1 (5 bases). CDR1 and CDR2 from the germline V gene are SGHTA and FQGNSA. Trimming stripped 5 bases from V and 7 bases from J, with 17 bases between. The CDR3 is 15 residues long. The CDR3 spells CASSLSGGWGEKLFF. In DNA form, the CDR3 reads TGTGCCAGCAGCCTCTCGGGGGGGTGGGGTGAAAAACTGTTTTTT.

This clonotype has only a few counts. The chain has TRBV5-6 and TRBJ1-3; D gene uncertain. Germline CDR1 and CDR2: SGHDT and YYEEEE. This CDR3 spans 16 amino acids. V was pared by 4 bases and J by 4 bases, with 18 bases between. The DNA for the CDR3 is TGTGCCAGCAGCGTTGTCGCCGAATTCGCCGGAAACACCATATATTTT. Translating it yields CASSVVAEFAGNTIYF.

This clonotype was observed a few times. The genes are TRBV5-1 and TRBJ2-7; TRBD2 aligns across 9 bases. With V trimmed by 2 bases and J by 3 bases, 6 bases remained unmatched. This CDR3 is built from 15 residues. The germline CDR1 and CDR2 sequences are SGHRS and YFSETQ. The CDR3 here is CASSLLPSGVYEQYF. The CDR3 DNA is TGCGCCAGCAGCTTACTTCCTAGCGGGGTCTACGAGCAGTACTTC.

In its sample, this clonotype was seen many times. This CDR3 is CASSLSGGEDEQYF. The DNA for the CDR3 is TGTGCCAGCAGTTTATCGGGGGGCGAGGACGAGCAGTACTTC. The chain has TRBV12-3 or TRBV12-4 and TRBJ2-7; tentative D call: TRBD2 (7 bases). V lost 2 bases and J 5 bases, leaving 13 bases between the germline ends. The length of the CDR3 is 14 residues.

The CDR3 spells CAIRGGGSSYEQYF. The CDR3 DNA reads as TGTGCCATCAGGGGCGGGGGCAGCTCCTACGAGCAGTACTTC. This chain connects TRBV10-3 to TRBJ2-7, with D possibly being TRBD2 (7 bases). This CDR3 is 14 amino acids long. V lost 6 bases, J lost 0 bases, and 12 bases lay in between. From germline, CDR1 is ENHRY and CDR2 SYGVKD.

This clonotype was seen at least ten times. The V and J genes are TRBV27 and TRBJ2-1; 10 positions agree with TRBD2. The CDR3 extends over 17 amino acids. Trimming cost V 6 bases and J 4 bases; bases outside gene matches: 12. CDR1 is MNHEY, CDR2 SMNVEV, per germline (reference sequence). The CDR3 spells CASRGFKAGGRYNEQFF. In DNA, the CDR3 is TGTGCCAGCAGGGGGTTTAAAGCGGGAGGGAGGTACAATGAGCAGTTCTTC.

This chain connects TRBV9 to TRBJ1-1; possible D gene TRBD1, 5 bases. The CDR3 loop spans 17 amino acids. The germline gives CDR1 SGDLS, CDR2 YYNGEE. Trimming left V 0 bases short and J 2 bases short, with 17 bases between. The CDR3, as DNA: TGTGCCAGCAGCGTAGTCCCCCCGGGGGGGGAAAACACTGAAGCTTTCTTT. Its translation: CASSVVPPGGENTEAFF.

This clonotype was seen a handful of times. The J gene is TRBJ1-4, the V gene TRBV15, with TRBD1 identical over 7 bases. The CDR3 spans 15 residues. CDR1 and CDR2 from the germline V gene are LNHNV and YYDKDF (reference sequence). Losses at the gene ends were 3 bases for V and 6 bases for J; bases not matched to a gene: 7. This CDR3 reads CATSRPQGSHEKLFF. CDR3 nucleotide sequence: TGTGCCACCAGCAGGCCACAGGGGAGTCATGAAAAACTGTTTTTT.

The rearrangement joins TRBV5-6 to TRBJ1-2, with a weak D call TRBD1 (6 bases). This CDR3 spans 12 amino acids. V was pared by 7 bases and J by 7 bases, with 14 bases between. Per germline, CDR1 SGHDT and CDR2 YYEEEE. The CDR3 bases are TGTGCCAGCCTTACAGGGATAAGTGGCTACACCTTC. The encoded protein is CASLTGISGYTF.

A few counts support this clonotype. This chain connects TRBV11-2 to TRBJ2-6; D gene uncertain. Trimming removed 5 bases at V and 0 bases at J, with 11 bases between. CDR1 SGHAT and CDR2 FQNNGV come from the germline V gene. This CDR3 has 16 amino acids. This CDR3 is CASSLGPFSGANVLTF. The CDR3 coding sequence is TGTGCCAGCAGCCTCGGCCCGTTCTCTGGGGCCAACGTCCTGACTTTC.

This clonotype turned up a few times. The V and J genes are TRBV6-1 and TRBJ1-2; TRBD1 agrees at 9 bases. The ends lost 2 bases at V and 6 bases at J; junction bases unmatched: 4. This CDR3 spans 14 amino acids. Germline V gene lookup returns CDR1 MNHNS and CDR2 SASEGT. The CDR3 is CASSEWDRVDGYTF. As DNA, the CDR3 is TGTGCCAGCAGTGAATGGGACAGGGTTGATGGCTACACCTTC.

This clonotype appeared many times. The DNA of the CDR3 is TGTGCCAGGAATCGGGACAAGGCCCTCCGAACGGCTGAAGCTTTCTTT. It translates to CARNRDKALRTAEAFF. The rearrangement joins TRBV2 to TRBJ1-1, with D perhaps matching TRBD1 (6 bases). The CDR3 sequence is 16 residues long. Germline loops: CDR1 SNHLY, CDR2 FYNNEI. V shed 9 bases and J shed 6 bases, with 26 bases lying between them.

This clonotype was counted at least ten times. The V gene is TRBV7-2, the J gene TRBJ2-5, with D possibly being TRBD2 (6 bases). This CDR3 spans 16 amino acids. Between the trimmed V and J ends, which lost 1 base and 5 bases, there was a span of 17 bases. CDR1 SGHTA and CDR2 FQGNSA come from the germline V gene. CDR3 bases: TGTGCCAGCAGCTTAGACGGCAGCTGGGCGGGGGAGACCCAGTACTTC. It translates to CASSLDGSWAGETQYF. Full variable domain (outside the CDR3, taken from reference TRBV7-2 and TRBJ2-5): GAGVSQSPSNKVTEKGKDVELRCDPISGHTALYWYRQSLGQGLEFLIYFQGNSAPDKSGLPSDRFSAERTGGSVSTLTIQRTQQEDSAVYLCASSLDGSWAGETQYFGPGTRLLVL.

Note on this clonotype: With a much larger clone just one base away, this may be a read error. The V gene is TRBV28, the J gene TRBJ1-2, with 10 bases identical to TRBD1. Germline V gene sequence: CDR1 MDHEN, CDR2 SYDVKM. The CDR3 runs to 16 residues. DNA of the CDR3: TGTGTCAGCAGTTTACTCCCGGGACAGGGGAACTATGGCTACACCTTC. It specifies CVSSLLPGQGNYGYTF.